This section outlines one TCR beta chain sequence together with its context. The antigen remains unidentified. The data originate from a study of T cell repertoires in cytomegalovirus infection. The wider study: Public TCR beta signatures marked donors with CMV infection and the matching HLA.

Germline V gives CDR1 PRHDT, CDR2 FYEKMQ (reference sequence). The CDR3 covers 15 residues. Trimming removed 3 bases from V and 9 bases from J; junction bases left unmatched: 3. TCRdb reprocessed the reads via MiXCR and lists one record per CDR3 protein. The data contain approximately 730,000 distinct CDR3 sequences, about 28% of them singletons. The starting material was cultured CD8+ T cells from PBMCs, obtained from culture after CMV antigen stimulation. This rearrangement joins TRBV13 to TRBJ2-1; 15 bases map to TRBD2. The origin of this receptor is a human donor in good health (CMV status not recorded). Some clones in this sample may be carry-over from other donors' samples. CDR3 protein: CASSFGTSGGSEQFF. In DNA form, the CDR3 reads TGTGCCAGCAGCTTCGGGACTAGCGGGGGGTCTGAGCAGTTCTTC.